These T cell receptor beta chains were read from a single sample in a study of T cell responses to AZD1222 COVID-19 vaccine. The repertoire was sequenced with immunoSEQ multiplex PCR; TCRdb's copy has only in-frame clones and lacks some. This sample has 110,000 or so clones; around 90% occur once, and the top ten carry approximately 3.4%. Sequences were derived from peripheral blood, sampled 28 days after the second AZD1222 dose. These receptors were collected from an adult who received the AZD1222 COVID-19 vaccine. Each CDR3 is given with its conserved first and last residue. The order of the fields is J gene, clone size, V gene, D gene, CDR3 DNA, CDR3 protein. D genes are given only for firm matches. Where a row states a size, it is once, few, many or the class of an expanded clone; other rows omit it.

j_call: TRBJ2-5
clone_size: -
v_call: TRBV3-1/TRBV3-2
d_call: -
cdr3_nt: TGTGCCAGCACCTACCTCGGGGGGCAGGAGACCCAGTACTTC
cdr3_aa: CASTYLGGQETQYF

j_call: TRBJ2-3
clone_size: -
v_call: TRBV5-4
d_call: TRBD2
cdr3_nt: TGTGCCAGCGACGATATGGGGGGGAGTCGGGATACGCAGTATTTT
cdr3_aa: CASDDMGGSRDTQYF

j_call: TRBJ1-2
clone_size: few
v_call: TRBV12-3/TRBV12-4
d_call: -
cdr3_nt: TGTGCCAGCAGTCCTTCCGAGGGCTATGGCTACACCTTC
cdr3_aa: CASSPSEGYGYTF

j_call: TRBJ1-3
clone_size: -
v_call: TRBV28
d_call: -
cdr3_nt: TGTGCCAGCAGTTTGAGTGGGGGACCTGGAAACACCATATATTTT
cdr3_aa: CASSLSGGPGNTIYF

j_call: TRBJ2-1
clone_size: -
v_call: TRBV7-8
d_call: TRBD1
cdr3_nt: TGTGCCAGCAGCTTAGTCGTGTTTAGGGACAGGGCAAATGAGCAGTTCTTC
cdr3_aa: CASSLVVFRDRANEQFF

j_call: TRBJ1-2
clone_size: -
v_call: TRBV3-1/TRBV3-2
d_call: TRBD1
cdr3_nt: TGTGCCAGCAGCCAAGTAGTAAGGGGGCGCGGGTCCGGCTACACCTTC
cdr3_aa: CASSQVVRGRGSGYTF

j_call: TRBJ1-5
clone_size: -
v_call: TRBV19
d_call: TRBD1
cdr3_nt: TGTGCCAGTAGTACTCAGGACAGGGGGGTTCAGCCCCAGCATTTT
cdr3_aa: CASSTQDRGVQPQHF

j_call: TRBJ2-1
clone_size: -
v_call: TRBV21-1
d_call: -
cdr3_nt: TGTGCCAGCACTTTAGCGTTCCCCGGCTCCTACAATGAGCAGTTCTTC
cdr3_aa: CASTLAFPGSYNEQFF

j_call: TRBJ2-3
clone_size: -
v_call: TRBV3-1/TRBV3-2
d_call: -
cdr3_nt: TGTGCCACCGGCGGGACAAGAGCTTCGGATACGCAGTATTTT
cdr3_aa: CATGGTRASDTQYF

j_call: TRBJ1-4
clone_size: once
v_call: TRBV27
d_call: TRBD1
cdr3_nt: TGTGCCAGCAGCCAAACAGGGGGGAAACTGTTTTTT
cdr3_aa: CASSQTGGKLFF

j_call: TRBJ2-6
clone_size: -
v_call: TRBV5-1
d_call: -
cdr3_nt: TGCGCCAGCAGCGTTAGGTCACAGGGAGCTGGGGCCAACGTCCTGACTTTC
cdr3_aa: CASSVRSQGAGANVLTF

j_call: TRBJ1-3
clone_size: -
v_call: TRBV6-5
d_call: -
cdr3_nt: TGTGCCAGCAGTCATACGGCGTCCGTTGGAAACACCATATATTTT
cdr3_aa: CASSHTASVGNTIYF